Given below is one T cell receptor (beta chain) in context. Its antigen remains unknown. This CDR3 region has 14 residues. Germline trimming cut 3 bases from V and 4 bases from J; bases unmatched to any gene: 7. Germline loops: CDR1 SQVTM, CDR2 ANQGSEA. MiXCR, run by TCRdb on the reads, gives a single entry per CDR3 protein. The sample records 310,000 or so distinct CDR3 sequences, around 9.6% being singletons. The data derive from a study of T cell repertoires in cytomegalovirus infection. Looking at the study overall: Carrying CMV and the relevant HLA type showed in public TCR beta signatures. General study results and limits: HLA-C-restricted CMV-specific TCR beta clonotypes were dominant in the ex vivo response. Cumulative public TCR beta family frequency identified carriers of CMV plus the relevant HLA.

Sequencing used PBMCs. The sequence was obtained from a human donor in good health (CMV status not recorded). Some clones in this sample may be carry-over from other donors' samples. This chain connects TRBV29-1 to TRBJ2-7; 9 nucleotides agree with TRBD1. CDR3: CSVERTGAVYEQYF. The CDR3 DNA is TGCAGCGTTGAGAGGACAGGGGCTGTATACGAGCAGTACTTC.